This T cell receptor beta chain came from a study of tumor-infiltrating lymphocytes in primary liver carcinoma. This clonotype has ten or more counts. Its matching antigen is unknown. V shed 5 bases and J 2 bases; nucleotides not matched to a gene: 15. CDR1 and CDR2 from the germline V gene are SGHAT and FQDESV (reference sequence). The CDR3 has 19 amino acids. Extraction also yielded germline DNA, while blood RNA was obtained from unsorted whole blood. General study results and limits: Lesser overlap characterized tumor-adjacent and tumor-blood pairs relative to tumor region pairs.

The investigators made TCR beta cDNA from 500 ng total RNA, using a constant-region primer. TCR beta libraries came from three nested multiplex PCR rounds using slightly modified ARM-PCR. Two initial PCR rounds of approximately 10 cycles each paired TRBV1-TRBV30 forward primers with a C-beta reverse primer. Each CDR3 protein gets one entry after TCRdb re-called the multiplex PCR reads with MiXCR. Of hundreds of thousands of distinct CDR3 sequences in the sample, around three fifths are singletons; the top ten hold approximately 9.4%. This TCR was recovered from a man aged 35 to 55 with primary liver carcinoma and hepatitis B virus infection. The V gene is TRBV11-1, the J gene TRBJ2-3; 11 bases match TRBD2. The sequencing input was peripheral blood. The CDR3 sequence is CASSPGLGLAGGITDTQYF. DNA for the CDR3: TGTGCCAGCAGCCCCGGGCTCGGACTAGCGGGCGGAATCACAGATACGCAGTATTTT.